The next 18 T cell receptor beta chains were all read from a single sample in a study of monozygotic twins with inflammatory bowel disease. TCRdb reprocessed the 5' RACE reads, with one entry per CDR3 protein and no DNA. Its listing shows more than 300,000 distinct CDR3 sequences. Sequencing was carried out using blood. These receptors all stem from a human donor with ulcerative colitis or Crohn's disease, or a healthy co-twin of an affected twin (not recorded which).

The chain has TRBV7-2 and TRBJ2-5. The CDR3 loop spans 11 amino acids. Germline lookup yields CDR1 SGHTA and CDR2 FQGNSA. The CDR3: CASSPLWTQYF.

This rearrangement joins TRBV19 to TRBJ1-2; there is no DNA to check the TCRdb D call of TRBD1. Germline CDR1 and CDR2: LNHDA and SQIVND (reference sequence). The CDR3 covers 15 residues. This CDR3 is CASNKVDSFNYGYTF.

V usage is TRBV7-2 and J usage is TRBJ1-4; lacking DNA, the TRBD1 call made by TCRdb goes unchecked. The germline V gene encodes CDR1 SGHTA and CDR2 FQGNSA. The CDR3 extends over 15 amino acids. CDR3 protein: CASSINRGTNEKLFF. Variable domain in full (rest from reference TRBV7-2 and TRBJ1-4): GAGVSQSPSNKVTEKGKDVELRCDPISGHTALYWYRQSLGQGLEFLIYFQGNSAPDKSGLPSDRFSAERTGGSVSTLTIQRTQQEDSAVYLCASSINRGTNEKLFFGSGTQLSVL.

J is TRBJ2-5 and V is TRBV5-1; TCRdb calls TRBD1, which cannot be checked without DNA. The CDR3 has 13 amino acids. Germline-derived CDR1 and CDR2 are SGHRS and YFSETQ. The CDR3 sequence is CASRAGTEETQYF.

The chain carries TRBV27 and TRBJ2-2; TCRdb proposes TRBD2, but this gene call is untestable without DNA. The CDR3 has 19 amino acids. Germline lookup yields CDR1 MNHEY and CDR2 SMNVEV (reference sequence). CDR3 loop: CASSLKRGLAGVKVGELFF.

This sequence joins TRBV19 and TRBJ2-5; TCRdb picks TRBD2, but there is no DNA to check that call. Germline CDR1 is LNHDA and CDR2 is SQIVND (reference sequence). The CDR3 spans 16 residues. The CDR3 spells CASKQRFRGRQETQYF.

The gene calls are TRBV5-1 and TRBJ2-1; TCRdb's D call, TRBD1, is unchecked because there is no DNA. This CDR3 has 16 residues. CDR1 is SGHRS, CDR2 YFSETQ, per germline. The CDR3: CASSLGPAGSYNEQFF.

The CDR3 loop reads CASSFSGRGPDTQYF. The chain employs TRBV5-1 and TRBJ2-3; absent DNA, TCRdb's TRBD2 call cannot be checked. Germline V gene lookup returns CDR1 SGHRS and CDR2 YFSETQ. This CDR3 has 15 residues.

This sequence joins TRBV24-1 and TRBJ2-1; lacking DNA, the TRBD1 call made by TCRdb goes unchecked. The CDR3 has 16 amino acids. Germline assignment: CDR1 KGHDR and CDR2 SFDVKD. The CDR3: CATSGFRSDSNNEQFF.

J is TRBJ2-1 and V is TRBV24-1; the TCRdb call, TRBD2, lacks DNA for checking. The CDR3 runs to 17 residues. The V gene's germline CDR1 is KGHDR and CDR2 SFDVKD. CDR3: CATSRGLAGVNYNEQFF.

V and J are TRBV2 and TRBJ2-3; TCRdb outputs TRBD2, but without DNA this stays unchecked. This CDR3 contains 16 residues. Germline V gene sequence: CDR1 SNHLY, CDR2 FYNNEI. CDR3 protein: CASSETLAGVGDTQYF.

The chain has TRBV20-1 and TRBJ2-7. The CDR3 spans 13 residues. CDR1 is DFQATT and CDR2 is SNEGSKA in the germline V gene (reference sequence). The CDR3 sequence is CSARHPKAYEQYF.

V usage is TRBV15 and J usage is TRBJ1-2; the TRBD1 assignment by TCRdb is unverifiable without DNA. Germline assignment: CDR1 LNHNV and CDR2 YYDKDF (reference sequence). This CDR3 is 15 amino acids long. This CDR3 is CATSRDRDRGYGYTF.

The chain combines TRBV6-1 with TRBJ1-3; TCRdb indicates TRBD1, and absent DNA this call remains unverified. The length of the CDR3 is 16 residues. Germline V gene data show CDR1 as MNHNS and CDR2 as SASEGT. The chain's CDR3 is CASLVGPGASGNTIYF.

This CDR3 reads CASSSVPGPGELFF. The rearrangement links TRBV7-9 to TRBJ2-2; without DNA, the TCRdb call of TRBD1 cannot be checked. Germline loops: CDR1 SEHNR, CDR2 FQNEAQ (reference sequence). The CDR3 contains 14 residues.

This sequence joins TRBV29-1 and TRBJ2-1; absent DNA, TCRdb's TRBD2 call cannot be checked. Germline V gene lookup returns CDR1 SQVTM and CDR2 ANQGSEA. This CDR3 is 15 amino acids long. CDR3 sequence: CSGQVGGVFGDEQFF.

The V and J genes are TRBV29-1 and TRBJ2-1; TCRdb designates TRBD2, a call that cannot be tested without DNA. Germline V gene data show CDR1 as SQVTM and CDR2 as ANQGSEA. The CDR3 runs to 17 residues. CDR3 region: CSVELVRPTSGYNEQFF.

The J gene is TRBJ2-3, the V gene TRBV9. The CDR3 is made up of 14 amino acids. CDR1 and CDR2 (germline): SGDLS, YYNGEE. CDR3 protein: CASSVMSVTDTQYF.